The 8 T cell receptor beta chains reported below all come from one sample, sequenced in a study of blood T cell repertoires in COVID-19. TCRdb's table, derived via immunoSEQ multiplex PCR, lists solely in-frame clones and lacks some. Among about 120,000 clones listed, 70% to 90% were seen once. The sequenced sample consisted of peripheral blood. These receptors were obtained from a man aged 50-59 years with acute or convalescent COVID-19.

The J gene is TRBJ1-1, the V gene TRBV6-5; a weak D match, TRBD1 (5 bases). V was pared by 6 bases and J by 4 bases, with 18 bases between. This CDR3 spans 15 amino acids. Germline-derived CDR1 and CDR2 are MNHEY and SVGAGI. Here the CDR3 reads CASSAGGASTTEAFF. CDR3 nucleotide sequence: TGTGCCAGCAGCGCGGGCGGGGCTTCGACCACTGAAGCTTTCTTT.

This clone was seen only once. This chain links TRBV6-4 with TRBJ1-2; D uncertain. The CDR3 is 16 amino acids. Germline assignment: CDR1 MRHNA and CDR2 SNTAGT. V lost 2 bases and J lost 0, with 13 bases in between. CDR3 residues: CASSDPREDSNYGYTF. The CDR3 coding sequence is TGTGCCAGCAGTGACCCGAGGGAGGATTCTAACTATGGCTACACCTTC.

This chain joins TRBV5-1 and TRBJ2-2; 12 nucleotides line up with TRBD2. The CDR3 has 15 residues. Germline CDR1 and CDR2: SGHRS and YFSETQ. Trimming removed 1 base from V and 7 bases from J; junction bases left unmatched: 2. In nucleotides, the CDR3 is TGCGCCAGCAGCTTGACTAGCGGGAGGAACGGGGAGCTGTTTTTT. This codes for CASSLTSGRNGELFF.

The gene calls are TRBV4-1 and TRBJ2-7; TRBD1 might be the D (5 bases). Germline V CDR1 and CDR2: MGHRA, YSYEKL. V lost 4 bases and J lost 7, with 14 bases in between. The CDR3 contains 13 residues. DNA for the CDR3: TGCGCCAGCAGCCCCAGACAGTATGATGAGCAGTACTTC. Residues: CASSPRQYDEQYF.

V gene TRBV27 combines with J gene TRBJ1-5, with 7 bases lining up with TRBD1. The CDR3 covers 13 residues. V lost 4 bases, J lost 7 bases, and 4 bases stayed unmatched. Germline CDR1 reads MNHEY; CDR2 reads SMNVEV (reference sequence). This CDR3 is CASSSQGVQPQHF. In nucleotides, the CDR3 is TGTGCCAGCAGTTCTCAGGGGGTCCAGCCCCAGCATTTT.

CDR3 DNA: TGTGCCAGTAGTATATCCGGGACAGGGAATTCCGAGCAGTACTTC. Protein sequence: CASSISGTGNSEQYF. V usage is TRBV19 and J usage is TRBJ2-7; 9 nucleotides agree with TRBD1. Trimming cost V 2 bases and J 6 bases; bases outside gene matches: 8. The CDR3 totals 15 residues. CDR1 is LNHDA, CDR2 SQIVND, per germline (reference sequence).

V usage is TRBV7-9 and J usage is TRBJ2-6; a weak D match, TRBD1 (5 bases). V lost 0 bases and J 1 base, leaving 13 bases between the germline ends. Germline V gene sequence: CDR1 SEHNR, CDR2 FQNEAQ (reference sequence). CDR3 length: 18 amino acids. The CDR3 region is CASSLATDTRSGANVLTF. For the CDR3, the DNA is TGTGCCAGCAGCTTAGCGACAGACACAAGATCTGGGGCCAACGTCCTGACTTTC.

This chain uses TRBV15 with TRBJ2-3; the match to TRBD2 covers 12 bases. Germline values: CDR1 LNHNV, CDR2 YYDKDF (reference sequence). This CDR3 has 16 residues. V shed 6 bases, J shed 7 bases, and the junction held 11 bases outside the gene matches. The CDR3 sequence: CATSPPGLAGRNTQYF. Written as DNA, the CDR3 is TGTGCCACCAGTCCTCCGGGACTAGCGGGCCGCAATACGCAGTATTTT.